The 20 T cell receptor beta chains below come from one sample, sequenced in a study of T cells in Graves' hyperthyroidism and ophthalmopathy. Researchers amplified the TCR beta CDR3 regions from RNA transcripts. HTBI primers were the set used in a first-round RT-PCR of the TCR CDR3. TCRdb called the multiplex PCR reads again in MiXCR, with one record for every CDR3 protein. The sample holds a few hundred thousand distinct CDR3 sequences; about 15% are singletons and the top ten take around a sixth. Sequencing input: blood. The receptor source for this set is a woman aged 18-29 years with Graves' hyperthyroidism.

This clonotype was seen many times. This chain uses TRBV11-2 with TRBJ1-2; possible D gene TRBD1, 5 bases. The ends were cut back, 6 bases at V and 5 bases at J, with 10 bases in the middle. This CDR3 has 12 amino acids. Germline CDR1 reads SGHAT; CDR2 reads FQNNGV. The CDR3 loop is CASSSTGYGYTF. The DNA of the CDR3 is TGTGCCAGCAGTAGTACAGGTTATGGCTACACCTTC.

This clonotype was seen at least ten times. This sequence joins TRBV7-9 and TRBJ2-6, with D uncertain. V was cut by 4 bases and J by 3 bases, with 7 bases left in between. The CDR3 is made up of 14 amino acids. Germline V gene data show CDR1 as SEHNR and CDR2 as FQNEAQ (reference sequence). CDR3 amino acids: CASSSVGGANVLTF. In DNA, the CDR3 is TGTGCCAGCAGCTCAGTCGGTGGGGCCAACGTCCTGACTTTC.

The gene calls are TRBV18 and TRBJ2-3, with TRBD2 as a possible D gene (5 bases). V lost 3 bases and J lost 0, with 13 bases in between. This CDR3 spans 16 amino acids. CDR1 KGHSH and CDR2 LQKENI come from the germline V gene. The chain's CDR3 is CASSPGGGRSTDTQYF. The CDR3 DNA follows: TGTGCCAGCTCACCTGGTGGTGGGAGAAGCACAGATACGCAGTATTTT.

This clonotype came up many times. The J gene is TRBJ2-2, the V gene TRBV11-2, with TRBD1 as a possible D gene (6 bases). From germline, CDR1 is SGHAT and CDR2 FQNNGV. The V and J ends lost 2 bases and 7 bases respectively, with 11 bases between them. This CDR3 is 14 amino acids long. Here the CDR3 reads CASSLLTRGGELFF. The CDR3 bases are TGTGCCAGCAGCTTACTTACCAGGGGCGGGGAGCTGTTTTTT.

The rearrangement uses TRBV7-6 and TRBJ1-3, with D perhaps TRBD1 (5 bases). V lost 5 bases and J 0 bases, leaving 23 bases between the germline ends. Germline V CDR1 and CDR2: SGHVS, FNYEAQ. CDR3 length equals 19 residues. CDR3 nucleotide sequence: TGTGCCAGCAGCCACCCGCGTCGTTGGGACCCGAGCTCTGGAAACACCATATATTTT. Translation: CASSHPRRWDPSSGNTIYF.

This clonotype was counted at least ten times. The chain joins TRBV19 to TRBJ1-1; D remains ambiguous. In germline, CDR1 is LNHDA, CDR2 SQIVND (reference sequence). The CDR3 extends over 14 amino acids. The V end lost 5 bases, the J end lost 2 bases, and 12 bases lay between the germline ends. In nucleotides, the CDR3 is TGTGCCAGTAGTCTAGGTGTCGGAAACACTGAAGCTTTCTTT. It is translated as CASSLGVGNTEAFF.

This clonotype occurred a few times. The CDR3 reads CASSTRGRDDTLHF. The CDR3 DNA reads as TGTGCCAGCAGCACCCGGGGGAGGGATGATACCCTCCACTTT. The chain has TRBV7-2 and TRBJ1-6; possible D gene TRBD1, 5 bases. The V gene lost 5 bases and the J gene lost 14 bases, with 19 bases spanning the gap. The CDR3 consists of 14 residues. Germline V gene lookup returns CDR1 SGHTA and CDR2 FQGNSA. Full variable domain (missing parts from reference TRBV7-2 and TRBJ1-6): GAGVSQSPSNKVTEKGKDVELRCDPISGHTALYWYRQSLGQGLEFLIYFQGNSAPDKSGLPSDRFSAERTGGSVSTLTIQRTQQEDSAVYLCASSTRGRDDTLHFGNGTRLTVT.

There are many counts of this clonotype. CDR3 bases: TGTGCCAGCACCGAACCGGATGGCGGGAGGGTCCCCCTCTACGAGCAGTACTTC. Translating it yields CASTEPDGGRVPLYEQYF. The chain recombines TRBV6-1 with TRBJ2-7; the match to TRBD2 covers 9 bases. Germline CDR1 and CDR2: MNHNS and SASEGT. CDR3 size: 18 residues. The V gene end was trimmed by 7 bases and the J gene end by 3 bases; junction bases not matched to a gene: 19.

This clonotype came up many times. The rearrangement joins TRBV2 to TRBJ1-1; no firm D call. Germline-derived CDR1 and CDR2 are SNHLY and FYNNEI. V lost 2 bases, J lost 6 bases, and 10 bases lay in between. The CDR3 extends over 13 amino acids. In DNA, the CDR3 is TGTGCCAGCAGTGAATCATTGTGGGCTGAAGCTTTCTTT. Protein sequence: CASSESLWAEAFF.

This clonotype was seen repeatedly, ten times or more. The CDR3 DNA follows: TGTGCCAGCAGTGAGGCCGCAGGGGGCGCCTATGGCTACACCTTC. Translating gives CASSEAAGGAYGYTF. The chain recombines TRBV25-1 with TRBJ1-2; TRBD1 matches 8 bases. The ends lost 3 bases at V and 4 bases at J; junction bases unmatched: 7. CDR3 length: 15 residues. CDR1 and CDR2 from the germline V gene are MGHDK and SYGVNS.

This chain joins TRBV24-1 and TRBJ2-2; no clear D. Germline loops: CDR1 KGHDR, CDR2 SFDVKD. V lost 7 bases, J lost 4 bases, and 12 bases lay in between. The CDR3 is 14 amino acids. CDR3 in amino acids: CATRGSGSTGELFF. The CDR3 DNA reads as TGTGCCACCAGGGGATCCGGTTCCACCGGGGAGCTGTTTTTT.

A few counts support this clonotype. The chain links TRBV6-5 to TRBJ1-3; the D is unclear. V lost 0 bases, J lost 0 bases, and 6 bases lay in between. Germline V gene data show CDR1 as MNHEY and CDR2 as SVGAGI. This CDR3 comprises 15 residues. CDR3 in DNA: TGTGCCAGCAGTTACTCGTACAACTCTGGAAACACCATATATTTT. It translates to CASSYSYNSGNTIYF.

A few counts support this clonotype. The rearrangement joins TRBV14 to TRBJ2-1; D might be TRBD2 (6 bases). Deletions cut 4 bases from V and 7 bases from J, with 17 bases between. Germline lookup yields CDR1 SGHDN and CDR2 FVKESK. This CDR3 comprises 15 residues. The CDR3 protein is CASSPIGGGPNEQFF. In DNA form, the CDR3 reads TGTGCCAGCAGCCCGATCGGCGGAGGGCCGAATGAGCAGTTCTTC.

This clonotype was picked up many times. The chain links TRBV12-3 or TRBV12-4 to TRBJ2-7; D possibly corresponds to TRBD1 (5 bases). Trimming pared 1 base from V and 6 bases from J, leaving 10 bases between. This CDR3 has 13 residues. CDR3 loop: CASSLGGVPEQYV. Written as DNA, the CDR3 is TGTGCCAGCAGTTTAGGGGGCGTACCCGAGCAGTACGTC.

The chain carries TRBV9 and TRBJ2-2; 7 nucleotides line up with TRBD1. The V gene end was trimmed by 3 bases and the J gene end by 0 bases; junction bases not matched to a gene: 5. The CDR3 contains 16 residues. From germline, CDR1 is SGDLS and CDR2 YYNGEE. The DNA for the CDR3 is TGTGCCAGCAGCGGGGGACAGTCGACGAACACCGGGGAGCTGTTTTTT. Translated, it gives CASSGGQSTNTGELFF. The whole variable domain, filled in from reference TRBV9 and TRBJ2-2, reads DSGVTQTPKHLITATGQRVTLRCSPRSGDLSVYWYQQSLDQGLQFLIQYYNGEERAKGNILERFSAQQFPDLHSELNLSSLELGDSALYFCASSGGQSTNTGELFFGEGSRLTVL.

This clonotype was seen repeatedly, ten times or more. The chain recombines TRBV10-1 with TRBJ2-5; the match to TRBD1 covers 11 bases. The CDR3 is made up of 14 amino acids. The germline V gene encodes CDR1 WNHNN and CDR2 SYGVQD (reference sequence). Germline trimming cut 6 bases from V and 4 bases from J; bases unmatched to any gene: 4. CDR3 in DNA: TGCGCCAGCAGCCGTGGACAGGGGGCAGAGACCCAGTACTTC. Translated, it gives CASSRGQGAETQYF.

V gene TRBV19 combines with J gene TRBJ2-1; maybe TRBD1 (6 bases). The CDR3 sequence is 13 residues long. V lost 3 bases to trimming and J lost 10 bases, with 13 bases between them. Germline V gene lookup returns CDR1 LNHDA and CDR2 SQIVND (reference sequence). The CDR3 is CASSIQGIGEQFF. CDR3 coding DNA: TGTGCCAGTAGTATCCAGGGGATAGGAGAGCAGTTCTTC.

The chain has TRBV18 and TRBJ2-1; 8 nucleotides line up with TRBD2. Germline trimming cut 2 bases from V and 0 bases from J; bases unmatched to any gene: 21. Per germline, CDR1 KGHSH and CDR2 LQKENI. The CDR3 extends over 22 amino acids. CDR3 protein: CASSPGSGETSGGRSSYNEQFF. In DNA, the CDR3 is TGTGCCAGCTCACCAGGGTCGGGAGAAACTAGCGGAGGGAGAAGCTCCTACAATGAGCAGTTCTTC.

This clonotype showed up many times. V gene TRBV30 combines with J gene TRBJ2-3, with TRBD1 as a possible D gene (6 bases). The CDR3 is 13 amino acids. V was trimmed by 7 bases and J by 6 bases, leaving 17 bases between them. Per the germline V gene, CDR1 is GTSNPN and CDR2 is SVGIG (reference sequence). CDR3 DNA: TGTGCCTCGACGCGGTCAGGGGTGGATACGCAGTATTTT. Protein: CASTRSGVDTQYF.

The rearrangement joins TRBV18 to TRBJ1-5; possible D gene TRBD1, 6 bases. The CDR3 runs to 15 residues. Germline V gene lookup returns CDR1 KGHSH and CDR2 LQKENI. V shed 4 bases and J shed 6 bases, with 16 bases lying between them. For the CDR3, the DNA is TGTGCCAGCTCACGGGGCACAGGGTTCAGTCAGCCCCAGCATTTT. Translation: CASSRGTGFSQPQHF.